The rows below give T cell receptor beta chains drawn from one sample of a study of molecular identifiers for immune sequencing clone quantification. TCRdb fed the PCR reads into MiXCR, producing one record per CDR3 protein. The table includes approximately 320,000 distinct CDR3 sequences, roughly 24% detected once. The material sequenced was naive CD8+ T cells from blood, with Jurkat cell RNA spiked in. The receptors stem from a human donor in good health. Some libraries in this study had Jurkat cell RNA spiked in. The CDR3 runs from the conserved cysteine through the conserved F or W. The D gene is left open where the match is weak. Only part of the rows carry a size: once, few, many, or a class if the clone is expanded.

D gene: NA; J gene: TRBJ2-7; clone size: NA; V gene: TRBV7-9; CDR3 DNA: TGTGCCAGCAGCTTAGTTGCCCAGGACTTC; CDR3 protein: CASSLVAQDF
D gene: NA; J gene: TRBJ2-1; clone size: NA; V gene: TRBV12-3/TRBV12-4; CDR3 DNA: TGTGCCAGCCCCCCCGAGGGGGGGCCGGTAAATGAGCAGTTCTTC; CDR3 protein: CASPPEGGPVNEQFF
D gene: TRBD1; J gene: TRBJ1-4; clone size: NA; V gene: TRBV9; CDR3 DNA: TGTGCCAGCAGCCCAGGGGGGGCAACTAATGAAAAACTGTTTTTT; CDR3 protein: CASSPGGATNEKLFF
D gene: TRBD1; J gene: TRBJ1-5; clone size: NA; V gene: TRBV5-5; CDR3 DNA: TGTGCCAGCAGCTTGGAACAGGGGTATCAGCCCCAGCATTTT; CDR3 protein: CASSLEQGYQPQHF
D gene: TRBD1; J gene: TRBJ1-1; clone size: NA; V gene: TRBV14; CDR3 DNA: TGTGCCGGCAGCGCGGACAGGTTTACCTTGAACACTGAAGCTTTCTTT; CDR3 protein: CAGSADRFTLNTEAFF
D gene: NA; J gene: TRBJ2-5; clone size: once; V gene: TRBV11-2; CDR3 DNA: TGTGCCAGCAGCTTAGGAGGAATTTGGCAAGAGACCCAGTACTTC; CDR3 protein: CASSLGGIWQETQYF
D gene: NA; J gene: TRBJ1-1; clone size: many; V gene: TRBV29-1; CDR3 DNA: TGCAGCGTCAAACAGGGAGCGGACACTGAAGCTTTCTTT; CDR3 protein: CSVKQGADTEAFF
D gene: NA; J gene: TRBJ1-1; clone size: many; V gene: TRBV6-2/TRBV6-3; CDR3 DNA: TGTGCCAGCAGCCTCAGGGTGACTGAAGCTTTCTTT; CDR3 protein: CASSLRVTEAFF
D gene: NA; J gene: TRBJ2-1; clone size: many; V gene: TRBV7-2; CDR3 DNA: TGTGCCAGCAGCCCCGTCGTCTATGAGCAGTTCTTC; CDR3 protein: CASSPVVYEQFF
D gene: NA; J gene: TRBJ2-1; clone size: few; V gene: TRBV27; CDR3 DNA: TGTGCCAGCAGTTGGGGGGGGCCGGATGAGCAGTTCTTC; CDR3 protein: CASSWGGPDEQFF
D gene: TRBD1; J gene: TRBJ2-3; clone size: NA; V gene: TRBV19; CDR3 DNA: TGTGCCAGTAGTATACTGGGACAGGGTGGGACAGATACGCAGTATTTT; CDR3 protein: CASSILGQGGTDTQYF
D gene: TRBD1; J gene: TRBJ1-4; clone size: few; V gene: TRBV4-1; CDR3 DNA: TGCGCCAGCAGCCCTTTGACAGGGGGTGTTGAAAAACGGTTTTTT; CDR3 protein: CASSPLTGGVEKRFF
D gene: NA; J gene: TRBJ2-7; clone size: few; V gene: TRBV21-1; CDR3 DNA: TGTGCCAGCAGCAAAAAGTGTTTTTCGGAAAACACGGTTCGGTCCTACGAGCAGTACTTC; CDR3 protein: CASSKKCFSENTVRSYEQYF
D gene: NA; J gene: TRBJ2-3; clone size: few; V gene: TRBV11-1; CDR3 DNA: TGTGCCAGCAGCTTAGCTTTTGGCGGACCAAGCACAGATACGCAGTATTTT; CDR3 protein: CASSLAFGGPSTDTQYF
D gene: NA; J gene: TRBJ1-4; clone size: many; V gene: TRBV4-2; CDR3 DNA: TGTGCCAGCAGCCAAGTTACGGGGCCGCGAGAAAAACTGTTTTTT; CDR3 protein: CASSQVTGPREKLFF
D gene: NA; J gene: TRBJ2-5; clone size: NA; V gene: TRBV7-9; CDR3 DNA: TGTGCCAGCAGCTTAATTCAGAGCCAAGAGACCCAGTACTTC; CDR3 protein: CASSLIQSQETQYF
D gene: TRBD1; J gene: TRBJ1-1; clone size: many; V gene: TRBV5-1; CDR3 DNA: TGCGCCAGCAGCGCAGGGGGTAACACTGAAGCTTTCTTT; CDR3 protein: CASSAGGNTEAFF
D gene: NA; J gene: TRBJ2-3; clone size: many; V gene: TRBV29-1; CDR3 DNA: TGCAGCGCCATTGGGGGACCCGTCACAGATACGCAGTATTTT; CDR3 protein: CSAIGGPVTDTQYF
D gene: NA; J gene: TRBJ2-3; clone size: NA; V gene: TRBV29-1; CDR3 DNA: TGCAGCGTTGTTGCGGCCACAGATACGCAGTATTTT; CDR3 protein: CSVVAATDTQYF
D gene: NA; J gene: TRBJ1-4; clone size: many; V gene: TRBV12-3/TRBV12-4; CDR3 DNA: TGTGCCAGCAGTCCACAACAGGGACTTAATGAAAAACTGTTTTTT; CDR3 protein: CASSPQQGLNEKLFF
D gene: NA; J gene: TRBJ2-7; clone size: NA; V gene: TRBV5-6; CDR3 DNA: TGTGCCAGCAGCTTCATAGGAACGTTCTACGAGCAGTACTTC; CDR3 protein: CASSFIGTFYEQYF
D gene: TRBD2; J gene: TRBJ2-1; clone size: NA; V gene: TRBV3-1; CDR3 DNA: TGTGCCAGCAGCCGACTAGCCGATGAGCAGTTCTTC; CDR3 protein: CASSRLADEQFF
D gene: NA; J gene: TRBJ2-7; clone size: many; V gene: TRBV7-9; CDR3 DNA: TGTGCCAGCAGCTCGCGGACCACTGGAACCTACGAGCAGTACTTC; CDR3 protein: CASSSRTTGTYEQYF
D gene: NA; J gene: TRBJ2-5; clone size: few; V gene: TRBV20-1; CDR3 DNA: TGCAGTGCCAGGACAGTTTTCCAAGAGACCCAGTACTTC; CDR3 protein: CSARTVFQETQYF
D gene: TRBD1; J gene: TRBJ2-7; clone size: many; V gene: TRBV5-5; CDR3 DNA: TGTGCCAGCAGCTTCTCCACAGGGGGGCCGGGAGAGCAGTACTTC; CDR3 protein: CASSFSTGGPGEQYF
D gene: NA; J gene: TRBJ1-5; clone size: few; V gene: TRBV6-2/TRBV6-3; CDR3 DNA: TGTGCCAGCAGTTACTCGATTTCGCAGGGCAATCAGCCCCAGCATTTT; CDR3 protein: CASSYSISQGNQPQHF
D gene: NA; J gene: TRBJ1-1; clone size: NA; V gene: TRBV5-6; CDR3 DNA: TGTGCCAGCAGCTTAGGGAAAACAGGGTGGGACACTGAAGCTTTCTTT; CDR3 protein: CASSLGKTGWDTEAFF
D gene: NA; J gene: TRBJ2-7; clone size: NA; V gene: TRBV10-3; CDR3 DNA: TGTGCCATCAGTGGAACAGGCGAGTACGAGCGGTACTTC; CDR3 protein: CAISGTGEYERYF
D gene: NA; J gene: TRBJ1-6; clone size: many; V gene: TRBV7-2; CDR3 DNA: TGTGCCAGCAGCTTAGACCATGGCAGTCTAGAGTCACCCCTCCACTTT; CDR3 protein: CASSLDHGSLESPLHF
D gene: NA; J gene: TRBJ1-1; clone size: many; V gene: TRBV29-1; CDR3 DNA: TGCAGCGCTGCGGGCCTCGCGGACACTGAAGCTTTCTTT; CDR3 protein: CSAAGLADTEAFF
D gene: TRBD1; J gene: TRBJ2-7; clone size: few; V gene: TRBV7-9; CDR3 DNA: TGTGCCAGCAGCGGATGGACAGGGTACGAGCAGTACTTC; CDR3 protein: CASSGWTGYEQYF
D gene: TRBD1; J gene: TRBJ2-1; clone size: NA; V gene: TRBV19; CDR3 DNA: TGTGACAGTAGTATAGGGGTCAGGGGGCTTGGTGAGCAGTTCTTC; CDR3 protein: CDSSIGVRGLGEQFF
D gene: NA; J gene: TRBJ2-6; clone size: few; V gene: TRBV7-9; CDR3 DNA: TGTGCCAGCAGCTTATCGTGGGGGGCCAACGTCCTGACTTTC; CDR3 protein: CASSLSWGANVLTF
D gene: NA; J gene: TRBJ2-4; clone size: few; V gene: TRBV20-1; CDR3 DNA: TGCAGTGCTAGAGAACCCACGGGAAACATTCAGTACTTC; CDR3 protein: CSAREPTGNIQYF
D gene: TRBD1; J gene: TRBJ2-7; clone size: many; V gene: TRBV30; CDR3 DNA: TGTGCCTGGAGTGTTCCCGGGACAGGTCACTACGAGCAGTACTTC; CDR3 protein: CAWSVPGTGHYEQYF
D gene: NA; J gene: TRBJ2-2; clone size: NA; V gene: TRBV5-4; CDR3 DNA: TGTGCCAGCAGCTTGGTATCGGCAGGGCTGAACACCGGGGAGCTGTTTTTT; CDR3 protein: CASSLVSAGLNTGELFF